Shown below are 5 T cell receptor beta chains from a single sample sequenced in a study of cytomegalovirus exposure and HLA in healthy donors. PCR employed 60 Vbeta and 13 Jbeta primers. Assay used: immunoSEQ multiplex PCR; TCRdb lists only in-frame clones, some missing. Of about 57,000 clones listed, approximately 79% are singletons. The sample comprised PBMCs. The receptors come from a woman aged 25 to 39 in good health and CMV-seronegative.

The chain carries TRBV14 and TRBJ1-2; D ambiguous. This CDR3 region has 12 residues. V was clipped by 4 bases and J by 6 bases, with 9 bases between them. CDR1 and CDR2 from the germline V gene are SGHDN and FVKESK. The CDR3 region is CASSPGSNGYTF. The CDR3 DNA is TGTGCCAGCAGCCCAGGCTCCAATGGCTACACCTTC.

This chain uses TRBV7-2 with TRBJ1-1; perhaps TRBD1 as D (5 bases). The V gene lost 3 bases and the J gene lost 0 bases, with 11 bases spanning the gap. Germline-derived CDR1 and CDR2 are SGHTA and FQGNSA. The CDR3 contains 15 residues. CDR3 sequence: CASSFSPGMNTEAFF. The DNA for the CDR3 is TGTGCCAGCAGCTTCTCTCCAGGGATGAACACTGAAGCTTTCTTT. The full variable domain, with the rest looked up from reference TRBV7-2 and TRBJ1-1, is GAGVSQSPSNKVTEKGKDVELRCDPISGHTALYWYRQSLGQGLEFLIYFQGNSAPDKSGLPSDRFSAERTGGSVSTLTIQRTQQEDSAVYLCASSFSPGMNTEAFFGQGTRLTVV.

The chain's CDR3 is CASSLERQGESGYTF. CDR3 coding DNA: TGTGCCAGCAGCTTAGAGAGACAGGGGGAATCTGGCTACACCTTC. The chain couples TRBV7-9 to TRBJ1-2, with TRBD1 matching 9 bases. Germline-derived CDR1 and CDR2 are SEHNR and FQNEAQ (reference sequence). CDR3 length equals 15 residues. The V and J ends lost 1 base and 7 bases, in that order; junction bases with no gene match: 7.

The gene calls are TRBV9 and TRBJ2-1; the D gene is possibly TRBD2 (5 bases). V was shortened by 4 bases and J by 7 bases, with 18 bases between the two germline ends. The CDR3 totals 15 residues. The germline V gene encodes CDR1 SGDLS and CDR2 YYNGEE. Written as DNA, the CDR3 is TGTGCCAGCAGCCGGGGAGCCTCCGGTGGGAATGAGCAGTTCTTC. Protein product: CASSRGASGGNEQFF.

CDR3 sequence: CASSTRDSSGGELFF. The CDR3 nucleotides read TGTGCCAGTAGTACCCGGGACTCGAGTGGCGGGGAGCTGTTTTTT. The rearrangement joins TRBV19 to TRBJ2-2, with D possibly matching TRBD2 (6 bases). Germline CDR1 reads LNHDA; CDR2 reads SQIVND (reference sequence). The V gene lost 4 bases and the J gene lost 7 bases, with 16 bases spanning the gap. The CDR3 extends over 15 amino acids.